Only a few counts were recorded for the clone carrying this T cell receptor (beta chain). Germline CDR1 is SGHVS and CDR2 is FQNEAQ. V lost 1 base to trimming and J lost 0 bases, with 13 bases between them. The CDR3 extends over 16 amino acids. This sample was included in a study of T-cell reconstitution after alpha-beta-depleted transplantation in children. TCRbeta library preparation incorporated unique molecular identifiers. Each CDR3 protein is one row after TCRdb ran MiXCR on the PCR reads. Among about 240,000 distinct CDR3 sequences listed, roughly a quarter were seen once. The TCR originated in a girl aged 2 to 9 with Fanconi anemia, due to receive a stem cell transplant. V is TRBV7-8 and J is TRBJ2-7, with a weak D call TRBD2 (6 bases). The sample here was PBMCs, taken before TCRalphabeta/CD19-depleted stem cell transplant. The CDR3 here is CASSLVGGSSSYEQYF. CDR3 DNA sequence: TGTGCCAGCAGCTTAGTTGGGGGGAGCAGCTCCTACGAGCAGTACTTC.